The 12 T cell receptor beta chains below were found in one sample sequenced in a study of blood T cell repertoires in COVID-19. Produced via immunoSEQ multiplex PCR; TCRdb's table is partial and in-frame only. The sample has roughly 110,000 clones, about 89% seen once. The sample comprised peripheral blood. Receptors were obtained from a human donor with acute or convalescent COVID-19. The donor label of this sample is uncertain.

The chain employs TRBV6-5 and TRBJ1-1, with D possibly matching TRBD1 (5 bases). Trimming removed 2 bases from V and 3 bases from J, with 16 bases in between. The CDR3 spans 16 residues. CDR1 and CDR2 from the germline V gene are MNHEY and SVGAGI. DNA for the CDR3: TGTGCCAGCAGTTACATTCAGGCGGGGCGGGACACTGAAGCTTTCTTT. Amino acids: CASSYIQAGRDTEAFF.

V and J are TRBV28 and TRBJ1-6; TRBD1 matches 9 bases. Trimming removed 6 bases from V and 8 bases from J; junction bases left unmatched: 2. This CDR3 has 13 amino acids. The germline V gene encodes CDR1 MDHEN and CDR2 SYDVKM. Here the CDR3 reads CASRTGGYSPLHF. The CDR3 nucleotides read TGTGCCAGCAGAACAGGGGGCTATTCACCCCTCCACTTT.

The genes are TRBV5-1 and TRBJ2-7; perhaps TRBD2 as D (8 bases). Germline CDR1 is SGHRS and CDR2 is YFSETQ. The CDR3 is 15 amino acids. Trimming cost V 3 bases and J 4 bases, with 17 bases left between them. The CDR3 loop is CASSSRGDSRYEQYF. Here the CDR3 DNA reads TGCGCCAGCAGCTCGCGGGGGGACAGCCGGTACGAGCAGTACTTC.

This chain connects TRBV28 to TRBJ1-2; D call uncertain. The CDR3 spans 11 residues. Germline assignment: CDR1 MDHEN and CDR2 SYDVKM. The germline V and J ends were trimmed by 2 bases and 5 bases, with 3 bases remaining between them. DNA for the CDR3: TGTGCCAGCAGTTTACAATATGGCTACACCTTC. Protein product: CASSLQYGYTF.

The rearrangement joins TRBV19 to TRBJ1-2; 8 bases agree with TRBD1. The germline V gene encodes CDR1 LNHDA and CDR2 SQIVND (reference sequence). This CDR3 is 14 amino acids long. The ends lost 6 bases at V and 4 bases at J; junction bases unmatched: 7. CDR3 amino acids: CASRPQGAGYGYTF. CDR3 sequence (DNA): TGTGCCAGTAGGCCCCAGGGGGCGGGCTATGGCTACACCTTC. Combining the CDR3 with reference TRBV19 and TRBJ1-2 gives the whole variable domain DGGITQSPKYLFRKEGQNVTLSCEQNLNHDAMYWYRQDPGQGLRLIYYSQIVNDFQKGDIAEGYSVSREKKESFPLTVTSAQKNPTAFYLCASRPQGAGYGYTFGSGTRLTVV.

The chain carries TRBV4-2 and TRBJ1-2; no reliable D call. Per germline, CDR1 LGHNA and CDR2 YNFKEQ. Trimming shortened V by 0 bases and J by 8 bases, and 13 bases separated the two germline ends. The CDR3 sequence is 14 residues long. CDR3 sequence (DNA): TGTGCCAGCAGCCAAGAAGCGGGGAGGTGGGGCTACACCTTC. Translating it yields CASSQEAGRWGYTF.

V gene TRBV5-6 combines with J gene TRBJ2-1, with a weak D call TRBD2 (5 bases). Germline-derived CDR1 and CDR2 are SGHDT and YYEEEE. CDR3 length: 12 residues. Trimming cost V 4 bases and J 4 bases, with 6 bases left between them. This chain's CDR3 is CASSRDYNEQFF. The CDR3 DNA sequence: TGTGCCAGCAGCCGGGATTACAATGAGCAGTTCTTC.

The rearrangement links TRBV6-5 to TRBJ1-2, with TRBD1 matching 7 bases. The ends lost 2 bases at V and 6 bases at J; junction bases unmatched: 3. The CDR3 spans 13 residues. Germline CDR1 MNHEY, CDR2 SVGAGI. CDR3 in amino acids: CASSYTGAHGYTF. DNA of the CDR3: TGTGCCAGCAGTTACACAGGGGCGCATGGCTACACCTTC.

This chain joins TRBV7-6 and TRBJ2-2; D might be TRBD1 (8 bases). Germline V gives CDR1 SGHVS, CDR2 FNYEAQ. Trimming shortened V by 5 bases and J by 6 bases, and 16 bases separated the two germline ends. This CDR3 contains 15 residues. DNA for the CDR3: TGTGCCAGCAGCCAGGACAGGGCGGGGGCCGGGGAGCTGTTTTTT. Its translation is CASSQDRAGAGELFF.

The CDR3 spells CASSPGGGQPQHF. The CDR3 DNA follows: TGTGCCAGCAGTCCCGGGGGTGGGCAGCCCCAGCATTTT. The V gene is TRBV28, the J gene TRBJ1-5; the D gene is possibly TRBD1 (5 bases). Germline lookup yields CDR1 MDHEN and CDR2 SYDVKM. The CDR3 totals 13 residues. The V end was cut by 5 bases, the J end by 7 bases, with 12 bases between.

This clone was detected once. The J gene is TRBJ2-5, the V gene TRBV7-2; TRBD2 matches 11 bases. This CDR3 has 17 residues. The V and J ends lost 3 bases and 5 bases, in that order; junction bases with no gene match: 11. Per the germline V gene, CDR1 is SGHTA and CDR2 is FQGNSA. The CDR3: CASSFSASGGSGETQYF. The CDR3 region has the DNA TGTGCCAGCAGCTTTAGTGCTAGCGGGGGGTCGGGGGAGACCCAGTACTTC.

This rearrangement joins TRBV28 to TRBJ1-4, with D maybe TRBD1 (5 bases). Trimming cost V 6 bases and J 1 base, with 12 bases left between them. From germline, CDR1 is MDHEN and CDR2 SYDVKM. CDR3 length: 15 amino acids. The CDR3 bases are TGTGCCAGCAGGCCCCAGGGAGGAACTAATGAAAAACTGTTTTTT. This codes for CASRPQGGTNEKLFF.